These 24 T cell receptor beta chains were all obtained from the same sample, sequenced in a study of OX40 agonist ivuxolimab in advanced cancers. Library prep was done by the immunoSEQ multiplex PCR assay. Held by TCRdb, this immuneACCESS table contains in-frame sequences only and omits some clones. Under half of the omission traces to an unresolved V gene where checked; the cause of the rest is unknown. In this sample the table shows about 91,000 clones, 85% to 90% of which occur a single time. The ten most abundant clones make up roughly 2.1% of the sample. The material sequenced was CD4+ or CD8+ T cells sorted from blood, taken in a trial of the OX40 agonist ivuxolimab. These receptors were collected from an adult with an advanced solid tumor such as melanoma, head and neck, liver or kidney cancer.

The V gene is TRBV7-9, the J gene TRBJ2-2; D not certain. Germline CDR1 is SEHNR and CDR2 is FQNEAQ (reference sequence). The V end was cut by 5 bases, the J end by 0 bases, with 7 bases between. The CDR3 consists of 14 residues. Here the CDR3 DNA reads TGTGCCAGCAGCCCACGACCGAACACCGGGGAGCTGTTTTTT. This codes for CASSPRPNTGELFF.

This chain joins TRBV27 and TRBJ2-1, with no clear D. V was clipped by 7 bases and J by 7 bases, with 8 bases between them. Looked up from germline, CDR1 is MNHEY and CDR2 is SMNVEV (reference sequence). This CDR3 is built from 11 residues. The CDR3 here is CASTLRNEQFF. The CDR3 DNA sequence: TGTGCCAGCACCTTGCGGAATGAGCAGTTCTTC.

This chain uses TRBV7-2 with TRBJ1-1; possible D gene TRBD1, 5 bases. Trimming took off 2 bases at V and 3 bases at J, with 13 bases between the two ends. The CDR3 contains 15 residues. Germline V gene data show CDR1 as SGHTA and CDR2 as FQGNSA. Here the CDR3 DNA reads TGTGCCAGCAGCTTATCACTAGGGGCGGACACTGAAGCTTTCTTT. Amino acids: CASSLSLGADTEAFF.

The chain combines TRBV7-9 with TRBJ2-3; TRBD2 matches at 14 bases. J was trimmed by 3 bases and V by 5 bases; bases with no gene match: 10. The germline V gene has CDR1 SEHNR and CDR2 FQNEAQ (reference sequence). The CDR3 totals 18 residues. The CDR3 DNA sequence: TGTGCCAGCAGCCCCGGGACTAGCGGGAGTTGGGGTACAGATACGCAGTATTTT. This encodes CASSPGTSGSWGTDTQYF.

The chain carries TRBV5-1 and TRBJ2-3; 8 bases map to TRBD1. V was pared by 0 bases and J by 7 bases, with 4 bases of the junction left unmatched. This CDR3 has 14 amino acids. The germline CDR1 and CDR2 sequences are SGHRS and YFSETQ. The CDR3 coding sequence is TGCGCCAGCAGCTTGGTGCAGGGGGCCTATACGCAGTATTTT. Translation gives CASSLVQGAYTQYF.

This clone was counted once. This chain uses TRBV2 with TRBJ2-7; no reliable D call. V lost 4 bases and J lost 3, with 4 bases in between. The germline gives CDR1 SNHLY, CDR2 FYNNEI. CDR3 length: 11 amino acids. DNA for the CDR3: TGTGCCAGCAGTGGAGTCTACGAGCAGTACTTC. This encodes CASSGVYEQYF. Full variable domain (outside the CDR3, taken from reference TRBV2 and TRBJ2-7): EPEVTQTPSHQVTQMGQEVILRCVPISNHLYFYWYRQILGQKVEFLVSFYNNEISEKSEIFDDQFSVERPDGSNFTLKIRSTKLEDSAMYFCASSGVYEQYFGPGTRLTVT.

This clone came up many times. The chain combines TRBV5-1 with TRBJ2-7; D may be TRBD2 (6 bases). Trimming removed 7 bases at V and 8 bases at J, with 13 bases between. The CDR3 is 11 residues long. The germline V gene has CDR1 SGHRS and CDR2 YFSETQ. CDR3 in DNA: TGCGCCAGCGGAACGGGAGACCAGCAGTACTTC. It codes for CASGTGDQQYF.

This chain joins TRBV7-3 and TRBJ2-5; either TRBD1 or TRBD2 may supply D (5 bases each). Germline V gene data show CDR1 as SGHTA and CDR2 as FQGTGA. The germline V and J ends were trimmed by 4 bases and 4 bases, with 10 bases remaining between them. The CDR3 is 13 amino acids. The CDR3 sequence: CASSYGGGETQYF. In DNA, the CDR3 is TGTGCCAGCAGCTACGGTGGGGGAGAGACCCAGTACTTC.

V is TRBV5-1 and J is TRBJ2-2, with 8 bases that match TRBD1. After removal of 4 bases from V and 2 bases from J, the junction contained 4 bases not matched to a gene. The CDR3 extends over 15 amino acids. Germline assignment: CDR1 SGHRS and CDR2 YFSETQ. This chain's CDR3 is CASSHDRGNTGELFF. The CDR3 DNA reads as TGCGCCAGCAGCCACGACAGGGGAAACACCGGGGAGCTGTTTTTT. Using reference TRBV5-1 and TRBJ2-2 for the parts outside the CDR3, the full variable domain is KAGVTQTPRYLIKTRGQQVTLSCSPISGHRSVSWYQQTPGQGLQFLFEYFSETQRNKGNFPGRFSGRQFSNSRSEMNVSTLELGDSALYLCASSHDRGNTGELFFGEGSRLTVL.

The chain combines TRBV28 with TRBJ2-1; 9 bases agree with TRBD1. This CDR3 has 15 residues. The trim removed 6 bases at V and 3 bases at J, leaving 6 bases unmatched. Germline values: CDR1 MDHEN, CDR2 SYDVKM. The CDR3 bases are TGTGCCAGCAGCTCAGGACAGGGGTTCTACAATGAGCAGTTCTTC. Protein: CASSSGQGFYNEQFF. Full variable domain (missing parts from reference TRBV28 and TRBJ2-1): DVKVTQSSRYLVKRTGEKVFLECVQDMDHENMFWYRQDPGLGLRLIYFSYDVKMKEKGDIPEGYSVSREKKERFSLILESASTNQTSMYLCASSSGQGFYNEQFFGPGTRLTVL.

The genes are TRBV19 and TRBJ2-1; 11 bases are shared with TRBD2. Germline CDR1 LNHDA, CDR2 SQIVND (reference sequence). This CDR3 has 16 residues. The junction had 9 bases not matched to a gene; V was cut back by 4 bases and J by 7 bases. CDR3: CASSTAGTSGNNEQFF. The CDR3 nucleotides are TGTGCCAGTAGTACCGCCGGGACTAGCGGAAATAATGAGCAGTTCTTC.

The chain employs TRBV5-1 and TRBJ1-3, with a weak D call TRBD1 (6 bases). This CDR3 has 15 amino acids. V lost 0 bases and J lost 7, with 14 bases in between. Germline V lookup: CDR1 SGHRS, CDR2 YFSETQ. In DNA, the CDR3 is TGCGCCAGCAGCTTGGGGACAGCCGAACCGAACACCATATATTTT. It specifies CASSLGTAEPNTIYF.

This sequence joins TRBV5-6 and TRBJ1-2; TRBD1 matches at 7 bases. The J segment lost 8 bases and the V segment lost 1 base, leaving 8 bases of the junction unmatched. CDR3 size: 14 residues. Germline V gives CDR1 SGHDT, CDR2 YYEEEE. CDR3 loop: CASSLRTGYGGYTF. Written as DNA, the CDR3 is TGTGCCAGCAGCTTGCGGACAGGCTATGGCGGCTACACCTTC.

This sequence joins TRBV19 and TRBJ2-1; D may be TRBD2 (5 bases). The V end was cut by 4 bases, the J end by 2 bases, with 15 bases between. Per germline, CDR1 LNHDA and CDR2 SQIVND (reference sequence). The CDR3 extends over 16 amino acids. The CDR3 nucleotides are TGTGCCAGTAGTAATAATCGGGGAATAACCTACAATGAGCAGTTCTTC. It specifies CASSNNRGITYNEQFF.

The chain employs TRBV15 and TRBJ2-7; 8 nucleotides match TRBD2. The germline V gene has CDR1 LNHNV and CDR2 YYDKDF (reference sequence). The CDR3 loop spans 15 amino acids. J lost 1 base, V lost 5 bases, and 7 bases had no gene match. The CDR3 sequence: CATSPGGTRSYEQYF. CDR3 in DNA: TGTGCCACCAGCCCGGGGGGGACTAGATCCTACGAGCAGTACTTC.

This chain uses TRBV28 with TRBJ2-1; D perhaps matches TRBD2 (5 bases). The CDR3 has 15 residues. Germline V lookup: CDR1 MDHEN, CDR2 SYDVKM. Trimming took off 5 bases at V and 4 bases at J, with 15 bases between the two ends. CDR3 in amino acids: CASSLPGGKYNEQFF. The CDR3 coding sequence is TGTGCCAGCAGTCTACCAGGAGGAAAGTACAATGAGCAGTTCTTC. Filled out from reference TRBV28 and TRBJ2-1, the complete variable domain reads DVKVTQSSRYLVKRTGEKVFLECVQDMDHENMFWYRQDPGLGLRLIYFSYDVKMKEKGDIPEGYSVSREKKERFSLILESASTNQTSMYLCASSLPGGKYNEQFFGPGTRLTVL.

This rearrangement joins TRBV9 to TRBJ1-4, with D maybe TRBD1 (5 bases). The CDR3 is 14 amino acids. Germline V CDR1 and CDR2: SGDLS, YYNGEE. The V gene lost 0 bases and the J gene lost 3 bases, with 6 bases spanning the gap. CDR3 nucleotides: TGTGCCAGCAGCGTAGCGGGGGCTAATGAAAAACTGTTTTTT. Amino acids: CASSVAGANEKLFF.

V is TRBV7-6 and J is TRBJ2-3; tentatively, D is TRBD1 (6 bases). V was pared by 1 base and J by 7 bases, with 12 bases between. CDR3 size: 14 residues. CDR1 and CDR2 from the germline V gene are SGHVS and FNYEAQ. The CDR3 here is CASSLGLDRNTQYF. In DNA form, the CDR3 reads TGTGCCAGCAGCTTAGGCCTAGACAGGAATACGCAGTATTTT.

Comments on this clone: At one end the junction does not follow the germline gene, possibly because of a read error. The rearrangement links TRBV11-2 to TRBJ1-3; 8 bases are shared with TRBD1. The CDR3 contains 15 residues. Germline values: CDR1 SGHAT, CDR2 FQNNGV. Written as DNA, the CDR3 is TGCGCCAGCAGCCTGGAAGGACAGGGTGGAAACACCATATATTTT. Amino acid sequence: CASSLEGQGGNTIYF. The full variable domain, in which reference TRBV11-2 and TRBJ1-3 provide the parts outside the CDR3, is EAGVAQSPRYKIIEKRQSVAFWCNPISGHATLYWYQQILGQGPKLLIQFQNNGVVDDSQLPKDRFSAERLKGVDSTLKIQPAKLEDSAVYLCASSLEGQGGNTIYFGEGSWLTVV.

CDR3 DNA: TGTGCCAGCAGCCCCGGACTAGCGGGGGGGGCAGATACGCAGTATTTT. Protein: CASSPGLAGGADTQYF. The genes are TRBV7-9 and TRBJ2-3; 15 bases match TRBD2. Germline V gene data show CDR1 as SEHNR and CDR2 as FQNEAQ (reference sequence). The V segment lost 5 bases and the J segment 4 bases; nucleotides outside the gene matches: 4. The CDR3 has 16 amino acids.

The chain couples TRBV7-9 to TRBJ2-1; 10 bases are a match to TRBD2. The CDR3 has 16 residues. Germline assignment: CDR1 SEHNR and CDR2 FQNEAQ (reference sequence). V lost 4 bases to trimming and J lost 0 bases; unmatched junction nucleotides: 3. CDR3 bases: TGTGCCAGCAGCTCCTCTAGCGGGAGCTCCTACAATGAGCAGTTCTTC. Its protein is CASSSSSGSSYNEQFF.

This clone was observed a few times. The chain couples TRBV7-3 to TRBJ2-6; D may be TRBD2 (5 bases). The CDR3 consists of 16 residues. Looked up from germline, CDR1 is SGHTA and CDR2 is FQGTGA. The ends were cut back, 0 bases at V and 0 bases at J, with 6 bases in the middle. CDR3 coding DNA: TGTGCCAGCAGCTTAACAGGACTCTCTGGGGCCAACGTCCTGACTTTC. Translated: CASSLTGLSGANVLTF. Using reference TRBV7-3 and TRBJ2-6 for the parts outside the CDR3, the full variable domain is GAGVSQTPSNKVTEKGKYVELRCDPISGHTALYWYRQSLGQGPEFLIYFQGTGAADDSGLPNDRFFAVRPEGSVSTLKIQRTERGDSAVYLCASSLTGLSGANVLTFGAGSRLTVL.

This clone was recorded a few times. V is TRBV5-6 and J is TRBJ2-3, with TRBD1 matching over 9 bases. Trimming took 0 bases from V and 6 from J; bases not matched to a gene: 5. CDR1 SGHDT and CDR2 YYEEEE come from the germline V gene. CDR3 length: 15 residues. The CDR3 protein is CASSLGGQGIDTQYF. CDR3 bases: TGTGCCAGCAGCTTGGGAGGACAGGGGATTGATACGCAGTATTTT.

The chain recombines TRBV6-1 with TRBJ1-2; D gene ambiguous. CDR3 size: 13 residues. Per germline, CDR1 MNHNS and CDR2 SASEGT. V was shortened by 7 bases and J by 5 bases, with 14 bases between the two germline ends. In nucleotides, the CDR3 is TGTGCCAGCAACCCGGGATGGTGGTATGGCTACACCTTC. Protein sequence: CASNPGWWYGYTF.